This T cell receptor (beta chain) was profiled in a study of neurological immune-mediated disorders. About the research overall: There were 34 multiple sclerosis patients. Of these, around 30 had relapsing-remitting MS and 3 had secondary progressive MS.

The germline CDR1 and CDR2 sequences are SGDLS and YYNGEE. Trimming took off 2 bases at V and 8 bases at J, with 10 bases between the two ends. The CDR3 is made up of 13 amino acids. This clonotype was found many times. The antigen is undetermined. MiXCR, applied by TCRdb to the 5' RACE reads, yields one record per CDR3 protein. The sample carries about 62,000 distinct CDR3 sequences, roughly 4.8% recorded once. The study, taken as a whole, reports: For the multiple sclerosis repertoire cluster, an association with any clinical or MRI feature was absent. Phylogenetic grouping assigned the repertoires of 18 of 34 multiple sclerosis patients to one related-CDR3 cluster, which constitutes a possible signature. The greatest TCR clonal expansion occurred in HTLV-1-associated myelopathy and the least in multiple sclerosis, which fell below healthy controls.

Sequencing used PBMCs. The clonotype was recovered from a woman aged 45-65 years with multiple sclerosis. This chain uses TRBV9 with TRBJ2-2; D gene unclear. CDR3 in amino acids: CASSVASKGELFF. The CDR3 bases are TGTGCCAGCAGCGTCGCCAGTAAGGGGGAGCTGTTTTTT.